The 12 T cell receptor beta chains below come from one sample, sequenced in a study of T cell changes during pregnancy in multiple sclerosis. The data were produced by immunoSEQ multiplex PCR, yet TCRdb's version contains in-frame clones alone and is incomplete. The sample lists 20,000 to 25,000 clones; approximately 86% were seen once. Sequenced here: CD8+ T cells from peripheral blood mononuclear cells, sampled in the first trimester of pregnancy. The receptors derive from a female donor in good health, enrolled as a control in a pregnancy study.

The chain is built from TRBV27 and TRBJ2-5, with a tentative D call TRBD2 (7 bases). The V end was cut by 0 bases, the J end by 0 bases, with 11 bases between. The CDR3 totals 16 residues. Per germline, CDR1 MNHEY and CDR2 SMNVEV (reference sequence). The CDR3 reads CASSLSMGGHQETQYF. For the CDR3, the DNA is TGTGCCAGCAGTTTATCGATGGGGGGGCACCAAGAGACCCAGTACTTC.

This clone was counted a few times. V gene TRBV20-1 combines with J gene TRBJ1-1; the D is unclear. The V gene lost 7 bases and the J gene lost 5 bases, with 11 bases spanning the gap. The CDR3 totals 11 residues. The germline V gene has CDR1 DFQATT and CDR2 SNEGSKA (reference sequence). The DNA for the CDR3 is TGCAGTGTCGGAGGCGAGACTGAAGCTTTCTTT. It specifies CSVGGETEAFF.

This clone was recorded a few times. V gene TRBV27 combines with J gene TRBJ2-7; D gene ambiguous. The ends were cut back, 10 bases at V and 6 bases at J, with 19 bases in the middle. Per germline, CDR1 MNHEY and CDR2 SMNVEV (reference sequence). This CDR3 has 13 amino acids. Written as DNA, the CDR3 is TGTGCCAACCACCGGGTCCCTTTGGCCGAGCAGTACTTC. This translates into CANHRVPLAEQYF.

CDR3 amino acids: CASRASGRDRNEQFF. As DNA, the CDR3 is TGTGCCAGCAGAGCTAGCGGGAGGGATAGAAATGAGCAGTTCTTC. V and J are TRBV7-6 and TRBJ2-1, with 12 bases identical to TRBD2. This CDR3 comprises 15 residues. CDR1 and CDR2 from the germline V gene are SGHVS and FNYEAQ. Trimming cost V 6 bases and J 7 bases; bases outside gene matches: 7.

The chain uses TRBV19 and TRBJ1-5; 7 bases are shared with TRBD1. The CDR3 extends over 15 amino acids. The junction had 8 bases not matched to a gene; V was cut back by 6 bases and J by 3 bases. Germline assignment: CDR1 LNHDA and CDR2 SQIVND (reference sequence). The CDR3 DNA reads TGTGCCAGTAGCGATTCGGGACAGCTCAATCAGCCCCAGCATTTT. Translated: CASSDSGQLNQPQHF.

V usage is TRBV9 and J usage is TRBJ2-5; 11 positions agree with TRBD1. CDR3 length: 15 amino acids. The germline gives CDR1 SGDLS, CDR2 YYNGEE. V lost 2 bases, J lost 5 bases, and 5 bases stayed unmatched. CDR3 bases: TGTGCCAGCAGCGTCGGACAGGGGGCAGGGGAGACCCAGTACTTC. The encoded protein is CASSVGQGAGETQYF.

This clone was seen a single time. Sequence at one end of the junction differs from germline and may be a read error. This chain connects TRBV6-5 to TRBJ2-1, with D perhaps TRBD2 (5 bases). Germline V CDR1 and CDR2: MNHEY, SVGAGI. The CDR3 has 12 residues. CDR3 amino acids: CASSYSRALWIF. The CDR3 DNA is TGTGCCAGCAGTTACTCGAGGGCCCTCTGGATCTTC.

The chain carries TRBV28 and TRBJ1-5, with D possibly matching TRBD1 (5 bases). V lost 7 bases and J 4 bases, leaving 11 bases between the germline ends. The CDR3 consists of 13 residues. Germline V gene lookup returns CDR1 MDHEN and CDR2 SYDVKM. The CDR3 spells CASTTVGNQPQHF. The DNA of the CDR3 is TGTGCCAGCACGACAGTGGGAAATCAGCCCCAGCATTTT.

This clone was seen once. This chain joins TRBV28 and TRBJ2-6, with 9 nucleotides matching TRBD1. The germline CDR1 and CDR2 sequences are MDHEN and SYDVKM. This CDR3 comprises 16 residues. Trimming at V came to 3 bases and at J to 4 bases, leaving 4 bases not matched to a gene. The chain's CDR3 is CASSFWTGAGANVLTF. The DNA of the CDR3 is TGTGCCAGCAGTTTTTGGACAGGGGCCGGGGCCAACGTCCTGACTTTC.

This clone was observed a single time. The rearrangement links TRBV5-5 to TRBJ2-1; 11 bases fit TRBD2. The CDR3 totals 16 residues. V lost 4 bases, J lost 4 bases, and 7 bases stayed unmatched. The germline gives CDR1 SGHKS, CDR2 YYEKEE (reference sequence). The CDR3 DNA reads as TGTGCCAGCAGCCCATGGGGACTAGCGGCTTACAATGAGCAGTTCTTC. This encodes CASSPWGLAAYNEQFF. Using reference TRBV5-5 and TRBJ2-1 for the parts outside the CDR3, the full variable domain is DAGVTQSPTHLIKTRGQQVTLRCSPISGHKSVSWYQQVLGQGPQFIFQYYEKEERGRGNFPDRFSARQFPNYSSELNVNALLLGDSALYLCASSPWGLAAYNEQFFGPGTRLTVL.

The genes are TRBV6-5 and TRBJ2-7, with 8 bases fitting TRBD2. CDR1 and CDR2 (germline): MNHEY, SVGAGI. V gave up 4 bases and J gave up 2 bases; unmatched junction bases: 7. The CDR3 contains 15 residues. This chain's CDR3 is CASSWGAGGAYEQYF. Here the CDR3 DNA reads TGTGCCAGCAGTTGGGGAGCCGGGGGGGCCTACGAGCAGTACTTC.

In DNA form, the CDR3 reads TGTGCCAGCAGCGCCACGAGCGGGTTGACCTACAATGAGCAGTTCTTC. Translation gives CASSATSGLTYNEQFF. The gene calls are TRBV7-9 and TRBJ2-1; the D gene is possibly TRBD2 (6 bases). Trimming took 5 bases from V and 2 from J, leaving 16 bases between them. The V gene's germline CDR1 is SEHNR and CDR2 FQNEAQ (reference sequence). This CDR3 is 16 amino acids long. Variable domain in full (rest from reference TRBV7-9 and TRBJ2-1): DTGVSQNPRHKITKRGQNVTFRCDPISEHNRLYWYRQTLGQGPEFLTYFQNEAQLEKSRLLSDRFSAERPKGSFSTLEIQRTEQGDSAMYLCASSATSGLTYNEQFFGPGTRLTVL.